The 23 T cell receptor beta chains presented below share a single source sample, sequenced in a study of robustness of blood B and T cell sequencing. Instead of genomic DNA, mRNA was used to measure TCR beta repertoires. The cDNA carried a universal priming site added by a 5' template-switch oligo. A 12-nucleotide random UMI in the template-switch oligo labeled every cDNA molecule. Via MiXCR, TCRdb re-called the PCR reads, giving one row per CDR3 protein. This table has over 3,000 distinct CDR3 sequences, 50% appearing once. Sequenced input: peripheral blood. The receptors come from a human donor in good health.

V is TRBV4-1 and J is TRBJ1-2; maybe TRBD1 (6 bases). The CDR3 has 16 residues. Per the germline V gene, CDR1 is MGHRA and CDR2 is YSYEKL. V lost 2 bases to trimming and J lost 6 bases, with 19 bases between them. Here the CDR3 reads CASSQPGQGLYDGYTF. The CDR3 bases are TGCGCCAGCAGCCAACCAGGGCAGGGGCTTTACGATGGCTACACCTTC.

In its sample, this clonotype was seen once. This chain links TRBV2 with TRBJ2-5; no firm D call. The length of the CDR3 is 16 residues. Looked up from germline, CDR1 is SNHLY and CDR2 is FYNNEI. Deletions cut 2 bases from V and 1 base from J, with 14 bases between. In nucleotides, the CDR3 is TGTGCCAGCAGTGAACATGGGCAACGGCCCCAAGAGACCCAGTACTTC. This gives the protein CASSEHGQRPQETQYF.

The CDR3 spells CASSWERAGADTQYF. DNA for the CDR3: TGTGCCAGCAGCTGGGAAAGGGCGGGTGCGGATACGCAGTATTTT. This rearrangement joins TRBV7-9 to TRBJ2-3, with D possibly TRBD2 on 5 matching bases. CDR3 length equals 15 residues. Per the germline V gene, CDR1 is SEHNR and CDR2 is FQNEAQ (reference sequence). Between the trimmed V and J ends, which lost 4 bases and 6 bases, there was a span of 17 bases.

This clonotype was picked up a small number of times. The V call is TRBV12-3 or TRBV12-4, the J call TRBJ1-5; the D is unclear. The CDR3 covers 14 residues. V gave up 5 bases and J gave up 5 bases, with 13 bases separating them. The CDR3 loop reads CASSLGPYYQPQHF. The CDR3 DNA reads TGTGCCAGCAGTCTAGGACCGTACTATCAGCCCCAGCATTTT.

The rearrangement uses TRBV24-1 and TRBJ1-2, with D hard to call. The CDR3 sequence is 14 residues long. Trimming took 5 bases from V and 1 from J, leaving 10 bases between them. Germline V gene lookup returns CDR1 KGHDR and CDR2 SFDVKD. The CDR3 region has the DNA TGTGCCACCAGTGGGTTTAACAGTAACTATGGCTACACCTTC. Translation: CATSGFNSNYGYTF.

This clonotype turned up a few times. The V gene is TRBV6-5, the J gene TRBJ2-7; 10 bases align to TRBD1. Germline trimming cut 5 bases from V and 3 bases from J; bases unmatched to any gene: 7. The CDR3 has 15 residues. Looked up from germline, CDR1 is MNHEY and CDR2 is SVGAGI. The CDR3 protein is CASSSSGTGDYEQYF. CDR3 DNA: TGTGCCAGCAGTAGCTCGGGGACAGGGGACTACGAGCAGTACTTC.

The chain is built from TRBV7-9 and TRBJ2-7, with 7 bases lining up with TRBD2. J lost 0 bases, V lost 3 bases, and 5 bases had no gene match. Germline V gives CDR1 SEHNR, CDR2 FQNEAQ (reference sequence). This CDR3 comprises 15 residues. The CDR3 is CASSFSGGSSYEQYF. In DNA form, the CDR3 reads TGTGCCAGCAGCTTTTCGGGGGGAAGCTCCTACGAGCAGTACTTC.

The CDR3 coding sequence is TGTGCCAGCAGCTTTCGACTAGCGGGGGCGCTCGAGCAGTACTTC. It specifies CASSFRLAGALEQYF. The genes are TRBV5-4 and TRBJ2-7, with 12 positions matching TRBD2. CDR1 is SGHNT, CDR2 YYREEE, per germline (reference sequence). CDR3 length equals 15 residues. Trimming cost V 2 bases and J 6 bases; bases outside gene matches: 6.

This clonotype has more than one count but fewer than ten. J is TRBJ1-2 and V is TRBV15; no definite D call. The CDR3 has 16 amino acids. The germline V and J ends were trimmed by 0 bases and 5 bases, with 16 bases remaining between them. Germline V CDR1 and CDR2: LNHNV, YYDKDF (reference sequence). CDR3 amino acids: CATSRDPYIMDYGYTF. CDR3 nucleotide sequence: TGTGCCACCAGCAGAGATCCGTATATTATGGATTATGGCTACACCTTC.

The genes are TRBV3-1 and TRBJ1-1, with D possibly being TRBD1 (6 bases). Trimming removed 6 bases from V and 1 base from J, with 12 bases in between. The CDR3 runs 14 residues. CDR1 is LGHDT, CDR2 YNNKEL, per germline (reference sequence). The CDR3 protein is CASREDSRNTEAFF. Written as DNA, the CDR3 is TGTGCCAGCAGAGAGGACAGCCGGAACACTGAAGCTTTCTTT.

Only a few counts were recorded for this clonotype. The genes are TRBV5-6 and TRBJ1-2; 11 bases align to TRBD1. Germline CDR1 SGHDT, CDR2 YYEEEE. The CDR3 sequence is 13 residues long. Trimming removed 4 bases from V and 6 bases from J; junction bases left unmatched: 2. The CDR3 here is CASSRGQGDGYTF. CDR3 nucleotides: TGTGCCAGCAGCCGGGGACAGGGGGATGGCTACACCTTC.

The sample holds a few counts of this clonotype. V usage is TRBV2 and J usage is TRBJ1-2, with D uncertain. The V end was cut by 3 bases, the J end by 0 bases, with 5 bases between. The CDR3 contains 13 residues. Germline CDR1 reads SNHLY; CDR2 reads FYNNEI. This CDR3 is CASSESANYGYTF. Written as DNA, the CDR3 is TGTGCCAGCAGTGAGTCTGCTAACTATGGCTACACCTTC.

The V gene is TRBV24-1, the J gene TRBJ1-2; maybe TRBD1 (6 bases). This CDR3 comprises 18 residues. Germline CDR1 KGHDR, CDR2 SFDVKD. The V gene lost 4 bases and the J gene lost 4 bases, with 24 bases spanning the gap. This chain's CDR3 is CATSDKDSLQGGSYGYTF. CDR3 bases: TGTGCCACCAGTGACAAGGACAGCCTTCAAGGGGGTTCCTATGGCTACACCTTC.

This clonotype was seen more than once but under ten times. CDR3 protein: CASTQGTNYGYTF. The CDR3 region has the DNA TGTGCCAGCACACAGGGGACGAACTATGGCTACACCTTC. The chain combines TRBV6-6 with TRBJ1-2; 7 bases match TRBD1. The CDR3 sequence is 13 residues long. V was clipped by 7 bases and J by 2 bases; unmatched bases: 4. The V gene's germline CDR1 is MNHNY and CDR2 SVGAGI (reference sequence).

This clonotype showed up just a few times. V and J are TRBV29-1 and TRBJ2-1; weak D call: TRBD1 (5 bases). Germline lookup yields CDR1 SQVTM and CDR2 ANQGSEA. The CDR3 runs to 14 residues. Trimming removed 1 base from V and 6 bases from J, with 13 bases in between. The DNA of the CDR3 is TGCAGCGTTGAAGGGCCAGGGCTTCTCAATGAGCAGTTCTTC. Its translation: CSVEGPGLLNEQFF.

J is TRBJ2-7 and V is TRBV5-4, with 7 positions matching TRBD2. The CDR3 covers 15 residues. Losses at the gene ends were 2 bases for V and 2 bases for J; bases not matched to a gene: 7. CDR1 and CDR2 (germline): SGHNT, YYREEE (reference sequence). The CDR3 is CASSLWSAGTYEQYF. Written as DNA, the CDR3 is TGTGCCAGCAGCTTATGGTCAGCGGGGACCTACGAGCAGTACTTC.

This chain joins TRBV4-1 and TRBJ2-3; 12 positions match TRBD2. The CDR3 consists of 17 residues. With V trimmed by 2 bases and J by 1 base, 4 bases remained unmatched. Germline V gene lookup returns CDR1 MGHRA and CDR2 YSYEKL. The chain's CDR3 is CASSQPTSGGRTDTQYF. The CDR3 region has the DNA TGCGCCAGCAGCCAACCGACTAGCGGGGGCCGCACAGATACGCAGTATTTT.

This chain joins TRBV4-1 and TRBJ1-2; D is possibly TRBD1 (6 bases). V lost 0 bases to trimming and J lost 5 bases, with 25 bases between them. The CDR3 consists of 19 residues. Germline V gene data show CDR1 as MGHRA and CDR2 as YSYEKL. This chain's CDR3 is CASSQDPLRWGAVGYGYTF. The CDR3 nucleotides are TGCGCCAGCAGCCAAGATCCATTACGCTGGGGGGCCGTTGGGTATGGCTACACCTTC.

J is TRBJ2-7 and V is TRBV20-1; D is tentatively TRBD1 or TRBD2 (5 bases each). V was pared by 6 bases and J by 0 bases, with 15 bases between. This CDR3 is built from 14 residues. Germline loops: CDR1 DFQATT, CDR2 SNEGSKA (reference sequence). The DNA of the CDR3 is TGCAGTGCCCTGGGCTGGGGGAACTCCTACGAGCAGTACTTC. It is translated as CSALGWGNSYEQYF.

V gene TRBV30 combines with J gene TRBJ2-7; the D is unclear. Trimming left V 1 base short and J 0 bases short, with 10 bases between. Germline CDR1 is GTSNPN and CDR2 is SVGIG (reference sequence). This CDR3 has 14 residues. The CDR3 DNA follows: TGTGCCTGGAGTGCAGCGCCCCTCTCCTACGAGCAGTACTTC. Residues: CAWSAAPLSYEQYF.

The chain couples TRBV21-1 to TRBJ1-3; TRBD1, the table's D call, was not compared with the DNA. TRBV21-1 is recorded as a pseudogene. CDR3 length: 16 residues. CDR3 in amino acids: CASSSPRQISGNTIYF. CDR3 nucleotide sequence: TGTGCCAGCAGCTCCCCGAGACAAATCTCTGGAAACACCATATATTTT.

This clonotype was picked up a small number of times. This rearrangement joins TRBV30 to TRBJ1-1; D remains unclear. This CDR3 contains 11 residues. Germline V gene data show CDR1 as GTSNPN and CDR2 as SVGIG (reference sequence). Trimming removed 3 bases at V and 8 bases at J, with 10 bases between. The CDR3 DNA is TGTGCCTGGAGCCCGATTAGAGAAGCTTTCTTT. It specifies CAWSPIREAFF. The complete variable domain, with remaining parts taken from reference TRBV30 and TRBJ1-1, reads SQTIHQWPATLVQPVGSPLSLECTVEGTSNPNLYWYRQAAGRGLQLLFYSVGIGQISSEVPQNLSASRPQDRQFILSSKKLLLSDSGFYLCAWSPIREAFFGQGTRLTVV.

This chain connects TRBV5-1 to TRBJ2-2; D possibly matches TRBD1 or TRBD2 (5 bases each). The V gene's germline CDR1 is SGHRS and CDR2 YFSETQ. The V gene lost 2 bases and the J gene lost 7 bases, with 15 bases spanning the gap. The CDR3 length is 15 residues. The CDR3 loop is CASSLDPGRGGELFF. CDR3 coding DNA: TGCGCCAGCAGCTTAGACCCGGGACGAGGCGGGGAGCTGTTTTTT.